Presented here are 11 T cell receptor beta chains from one specimen sequenced in a study of lymphopenia after photon versus proton radiotherapy (dated by TCRdb to between 2017 and 2020). The library came from the immunoSEQ multiplex PCR assay. TCRdb stores this immuneACCESS table with in-frame sequences only. Part of the clones is absent; in the studies checked, under half of the shortfall reflects unresolved V genes, and no reason is known for the rest. Counted in this sample were 20,000 to 30,000 clones; nearly 85% of them appeared once. Around 20% of the sample comes from the top ten. Source: peripheral blood, taken from a patient treated with proton-based radiotherapy. Every receptor here comes from a woman between 65 and 79 years old with pancreatic cancer.

V and J are TRBV7-2 and TRBJ1-4; D may be TRBD1 (6 bases). V was shortened by 1 base and J by 8 bases, with 11 bases between the two germline ends. CDR3 length equals 14 residues. Germline lookup yields CDR1 SGHTA and CDR2 FQGNSA. CDR3 in DNA: TGTGCCAGCAGCTTAGGAGGGGGGAAAGAAAAACTGTTTTTT. It codes for CASSLGGGKEKLFF. The full variable domain, its missing parts supplied by reference TRBV7-2 and TRBJ1-4, is GAGVSQSPSNKVTEKGKDVELRCDPISGHTALYWYRQSLGQGLEFLIYFQGNSAPDKSGLPSDRFSAERTGGSVSTLTIQRTQQEDSAVYLCASSLGGGKEKLFFGSGTQLSVL.

The chain uses TRBV28 and TRBJ1-3; D gene unclear. The germline gives CDR1 MDHEN, CDR2 SYDVKM. Trimming shortened V by 2 bases and J by 0 bases, and 8 bases separated the two germline ends. The CDR3 runs 15 residues. CDR3 sequence reads: CASSLTLYSGNTIYF. Here the CDR3 DNA reads TGTGCCAGCAGTTTAACTCTGTACTCTGGAAACACCATATATTTT.

J is TRBJ1-3 and V is TRBV9; D remains ambiguous. V lost 0 bases and J lost 0, with 10 bases in between. CDR3 length equals 16 residues. CDR1 is SGDLS, CDR2 YYNGEE, per germline. Here the CDR3 reads CASSVAGADSGNTIYF. The CDR3 DNA is TGTGCCAGCAGCGTAGCGGGCGCCGACTCTGGAAACACCATATATTTT.

This chain links TRBV11-3 with TRBJ2-1; D gene unclear. V shed 2 bases and J shed 8 bases, with 16 bases lying between them. The CDR3 consists of 15 residues. Per the germline V gene, CDR1 is SGHNT and CDR2 is YENEEA. The CDR3 nucleotides read TGTGCCAGCAGCTTAAGAGCAGACCCCTGGGATGAGCAGTTCTTC. Protein sequence: CASSLRADPWDEQFF.

The genes are TRBV30 and TRBJ1-2, with 7 bases identical to TRBD1. The ends lost 5 bases at V and 8 bases at J; junction bases unmatched: 8. Germline-derived CDR1 and CDR2 are GTSNPN and SVGIG (reference sequence). The CDR3 loop spans 12 amino acids. The CDR3 DNA reads as TGTGCCTGGGCAAATGGACAGGAGGGCTACACCTTC. It codes for CAWANGQEGYTF.

CDR3 nucleotides: TGTGCCACCAGCAGAGAATTAGCGGGAGGGCAAGAGACCCAGTACTTC. Translated: CATSRELAGGQETQYF. The chain links TRBV15 to TRBJ2-5; TRBD2 matches at 11 bases. There are 16 residues in the CDR3. Germline-derived CDR1 and CDR2 are LNHNV and YYDKDF (reference sequence). V lost 0 bases, J lost 2 bases, and 2 bases stayed unmatched.

The rearrangement links TRBV18 to TRBJ2-1, with a weak D call TRBD2 (6 bases). The CDR3 is made up of 15 amino acids. Germline V gives CDR1 KGHSH, CDR2 LQKENI. V lost 3 bases and J 1 base, leaving 10 bases between the germline ends. This CDR3 is CASSPIGTSYNEQFF. As DNA, the CDR3 is TGTGCCAGCTCACCTATAGGGACTTCCTACAATGAGCAGTTCTTC.

This chain connects TRBV7-2 to TRBJ2-7; 8 bases are a match to TRBD1. J gave up 1 base and V 4 bases, and 3 bases lay outside the gene matches. The CDR3 runs 14 residues. Germline CDR1 and CDR2: SGHTA and FQGNSA. The CDR3 sequence is CASSYWTGSYEQYF. DNA of the CDR3: TGTGCCAGCAGCTACTGGACAGGGTCCTACGAGCAGTACTTC.

This clone appeared a single time. The rearrangement links TRBV6-5 to TRBJ1-1; TRBD1 is a possible D gene (6 bases). Deletions cut 6 bases from V and 5 bases from J, with 13 bases between. CDR1 is MNHEY, CDR2 SVGAGI, per germline. The CDR3 is 13 residues long. The chain's CDR3 is CASRRNRVTEAFF. For the CDR3, the DNA is TGTGCCAGCAGGCGCAACAGGGTAACTGAAGCTTTCTTT.

The J gene is TRBJ1-2, the V gene TRBV7-2, with 10 bases that match TRBD1. Germline CDR1 is SGHTA and CDR2 is FQGNSA. This CDR3 is 14 amino acids long. The V gene end was trimmed by 8 bases and the J gene end by 5 bases; junction bases not matched to a gene: 8. The CDR3, as DNA: TGTGCCAGCGAGACAGGGGGCTCCTCTTATGGCTACACCTTC. As protein: CASETGGSSYGYTF.

The chain joins TRBV5-1 to TRBJ2-4; D is possibly TRBD1 (5 bases). The CDR3 sequence is 14 residues long. Trimming took 0 bases from V and 2 from J, leaving 6 bases between them. CDR1 is SGHRS and CDR2 is YFSETQ in the germline V gene. The CDR3 region has the DNA TGCGCCAGCAGCTTGGACAGGACCAAAAACATTCAGTACTTC. This encodes CASSLDRTKNIQYF.